These 27 T cell receptor beta chains originate from one sample sequenced in a study of beta chain features in type 1 diabetes. Expressed TCRB transcripts got sequenced, as all isolated RNA was reverse transcribed. Assay: immunoSEQ multiplex PCR; the TCRdb copy retains only in-frame clones and omits some. The sample includes roughly 260,000 clones, roughly 22% of them seen just once. These receptors have no known antigen. Study findings and constraints: Moderate but significant shortening of TCRB CDR3s was recorded in all four CD4+ subsets from Type 1 diabetes patients.

Sequencing was carried out using naive CD4+ T cells from blood. The source of these receptors is a middle-aged woman with type 1 diabetes.

The chain is built from TRBV29-1 and TRBJ1-1; D is unresolved. CDR1 and CDR2 from the germline V gene are SQVTM and ANQGSEA. The CDR3 length is 11 residues. Trimming removed 0 bases at V and 8 bases at J, with 7 bases between. This CDR3 reads CSVEDFVEAFF. Here the CDR3 DNA reads TGCAGCGTTGAAGATTTCGTAGAAGCTTTCTTT.

The chain couples TRBV30 to TRBJ1-1; tentative D call: TRBD1 (5 bases). The CDR3 is 12 amino acids. CDR1 is GTSNPN, CDR2 SVGIG, per germline (reference sequence). Trimming pared 5 bases from V and 7 bases from J, leaving 14 bases between. The CDR3 here is CAWGPEGREAFF. For the CDR3, the DNA is TGTGCCTGGGGTCCGGAGGGGCGTGAAGCTTTCTTT.

The chain joins TRBV11-2 to TRBJ1-1, with D perhaps matching TRBD1 (5 bases). Trimming cost V 3 bases and J 8 bases, with 13 bases left between them. CDR1 is SGHAT, CDR2 FQNNGV, per germline. The CDR3 contains 13 residues. The CDR3 nucleotides are TGTGCCAGCAGCTTCGACAGACGGTTAGAAGCTTTCTTT. Translated: CASSFDRRLEAFF.

This chain uses TRBV28 with TRBJ2-4; the D gene is possibly TRBD1 (5 bases). The CDR3 length is 16 residues. V lost 7 bases and J lost 0, with 16 bases in between. The V gene's germline CDR1 is MDHEN and CDR2 SYDVKM. As DNA, the CDR3 is TGTGCCAGCAATCCTGACAGTCTTCTAGCCAAAAACATTCAGTACTTC. Translated, it gives CASNPDSLLAKNIQYF.

The rearrangement links TRBV7-4 to TRBJ1-5, with TRBD1 identical over 7 bases. In germline, CDR1 is SGHVT, CDR2 SQSDAQ. The CDR3 covers 14 residues. With 4 bases clipped from V and 4 bases from J, the junction kept 4 bases outside the gene matches. CDR3 protein: CASSSGQENQPQHF. The CDR3, as DNA: TGTGCCAGCAGCTCCGGACAGGAGAATCAGCCCCAGCATTTT.

In its sample, this clone was seen a few times. This chain links TRBV7-2 with TRBJ1-1; no firm D call. Germline V gives CDR1 SGHTA, CDR2 FQGNSA. The CDR3 is 14 residues long. V was trimmed by 2 bases and J by 4 bases, leaving 11 bases between them. The CDR3 DNA sequence: TGTGCCAGCAGCTTATCTCTGGCAACCACTGAAGCTTTCTTT. Protein product: CASSLSLATTEAFF. The full variable domain, completed using reference TRBV7-2 and TRBJ1-1, is GAGVSQSPSNKVTEKGKDVELRCDPISGHTALYWYRQSLGQGLEFLIYFQGNSAPDKSGLPSDRFSAERTGGSVSTLTIQRTQQEDSAVYLCASSLSLATTEAFFGQGTRLTVV.

CDR3 in amino acids: CAIGDRGTYEQYF. CDR3 sequence (DNA): TGTGCCATCGGGGACAGGGGGACCTACGAGCAGTACTTC. The V call is TRBV10-3, the J call TRBJ2-7, with 11 bases lining up with TRBD1. Losses at the gene ends were 8 bases for V and 2 bases for J; bases not matched to a gene: 2. CDR3 length equals 13 residues. Germline V gene lookup returns CDR1 ENHRY and CDR2 SYGVKD.

This clone turned up a few times. V usage is TRBV11-2 and J usage is TRBJ1-5, with 11 bases that match TRBD1. V lost 5 bases to trimming and J lost 1 base; unmatched junction nucleotides: 7. Germline V gene data show CDR1 as SGHAT and CDR2 as FQNNGV. The CDR3 spans 17 residues. CDR3 region: CASSRWTGGWSNQPQHF. The CDR3 DNA sequence: TGTGCCAGCAGCCGATGGACAGGGGGCTGGAGCAATCAGCCCCAGCATTTT.

This chain connects TRBV14 to TRBJ1-5, with D hard to call. The CDR3 totals 14 residues. Germline V gene data show CDR1 as SGHDN and CDR2 as FVKESK. Trimming took off 5 bases at V and 9 bases at J, with 17 bases between the two ends. The CDR3 nucleotides read TGTGCCAGCAGCGACAAGGACTCTCGGGGGCCCCAGCATTTT. Translating it yields CASSDKDSRGPQHF.

The chain carries TRBV18 and TRBJ2-1; TRBD1 matches at 8 bases. The CDR3 has 17 amino acids. Trimming cost V 2 bases and J 3 bases; bases outside gene matches: 9. CDR1 and CDR2 from the germline V gene are KGHSH and LQKENI. For the CDR3, the DNA is TGTGCCAGCTCACCAATGGAGACAGGGGTGAACTACAATGAGCAGTTCTTC. Amino acid sequence: CASSPMETGVNYNEQFF.

The V call is TRBV4-3, the J call TRBJ1-4; 9 bases map to TRBD1. V lost 0 bases to trimming and J lost 6 bases; unmatched junction nucleotides: 8. The CDR3 totals 17 residues. Germline assignment: CDR1 LGHNA and CDR2 YSLEER. CDR3 sequence reads: CASSQDWNRGLDEKLFF. The DNA for the CDR3 is TGCGCCAGCAGCCAAGACTGGAACAGGGGGCTCGATGAAAAACTGTTTTTT.

The CDR3 spells CASSQDPRQGAVGANVLTF. CDR3 nucleotide sequence: TGCGCCAGCAGCCAAGATCCGAGACAGGGGGCGGTGGGGGCCAACGTCCTGACTTTC. This chain links TRBV4-1 with TRBJ2-6; 10 positions agree with TRBD1. V lost 0 bases, J lost 4 bases, and 9 bases stayed unmatched. This CDR3 contains 19 residues. Germline V CDR1 and CDR2: MGHRA, YSYEKL.

The CDR3 DNA sequence: TGTGCCAGCAGCCCCGACAGTATTGGAAACACCATATATTTT. Translation: CASSPDSIGNTIYF. This chain joins TRBV9 and TRBJ1-3, with D possibly matching TRBD1 (5 bases). Per the germline V gene, CDR1 is SGDLS and CDR2 is YYNGEE. The CDR3 is 14 residues long. Trimming stripped 4 bases from V and 3 bases from J, with 11 bases between.

The V call is TRBV18, the J call TRBJ2-5; tentatively, D is TRBD1 (5 bases). This CDR3 has 14 amino acids. Trimming took off 0 bases at V and 2 bases at J, with 7 bases between the two ends. Germline V gene lookup returns CDR1 KGHSH and CDR2 LQKENI. Here the CDR3 reads CASSPPRQQETQYF. The CDR3 DNA follows: TGTGCCAGCTCACCACCCCGACAGCAAGAGACCCAGTACTTC.

The chain's CDR3 is CASSPSETYYNEQFF. CDR3 coding DNA: TGTGCCAGCTCACCATCGGAGACGTACTACAATGAGCAGTTCTTC. The V gene is TRBV18, the J gene TRBJ2-1; D gene ambiguous. V gave up 2 bases and J gave up 3 bases, with 11 bases separating them. The CDR3 consists of 15 residues. Germline CDR1 KGHSH, CDR2 LQKENI. The variable domain in full, with the rest retrieved from reference TRBV18 and TRBJ2-1, is NAGVMQNPRHLVRRRGQEARLRCSPMKGHSHVYWYRQLPEEGLKFMVYLQKENIIDESGMPKERFSAEFPKEGPSILRIQQVVRGDSAAYFCASSPSETYYNEQFFGPGTRLTVL.

The chain joins TRBV29-1 to TRBJ2-3; 10 bases line up with TRBD2. Germline CDR1 SQVTM, CDR2 ANQGSEA. There are 15 residues in the CDR3. Trimming at V came to 8 bases and at J to 8 bases, leaving 16 bases not matched to a gene. The CDR3 sequence is CSLAQREGQGSTQYF. The DNA of the CDR3 is TGCAGCTTGGCCCAGCGGGAGGGCCAGGGCAGTACGCAGTATTTT.

There are a few counts of this clone. The identical CDR3 is also encoded by other nucleotide sequences in the sample. V gene TRBV9 combines with J gene TRBJ2-1; D ambiguous. The CDR3 is 14 residues long. CDR1 and CDR2 from the germline V gene are SGDLS and YYNGEE. Trimming removed 0 bases at V and 6 bases at J, with 10 bases between. CDR3 in DNA: TGTGCCAGCAGCGTAGTTGGTTCAGGCAATGAGCAGTTCTTC. Amino acid sequence: CASSVVGSGNEQFF.

Of note for this clone: The junction differs from germline at one of its ends, possibly a read error. V and J are TRBV30 and TRBJ1-1, with a tentative D call TRBD1 (6 bases). Germline V gene lookup returns CDR1 GTSNPN and CDR2 SVGIG (reference sequence). The CDR3 spans 11 residues. In nucleotides, the CDR3 is TGTGCCGGTAGCCGGGACACGGAAGCTTTCTTT. Its protein product is CAGSRDTEAFF.

This clone was detected a few times. The chain uses TRBV9 and TRBJ2-1, with 10 bases matching TRBD2. Germline V gene data show CDR1 as SGDLS and CDR2 as YYNGEE. J gave up 6 bases and V 5 bases, and 8 bases lay outside the gene matches. The CDR3 runs 15 residues. CDR3 amino acids: CASREPGLASNEQFF. The CDR3 DNA reads TGTGCCAGCAGAGAGCCGGGACTAGCGTCCAATGAGCAGTTCTTC. The variable domain in full, with the rest retrieved from reference TRBV9 and TRBJ2-1, is DSGVTQTPKHLITATGQRVTLRCSPRSGDLSVYWYQQSLDQGLQFLIQYYNGEERAKGNILERFSAQQFPDLHSELNLSSLELGDSALYFCASREPGLASNEQFFGPGTRLTVL.

V and J are TRBV5-1 and TRBJ2-7; D gene uncertain. Trimming cost V 0 bases and J 5 bases, with 18 bases left between them. Germline V CDR1 and CDR2: SGHRS, YFSETQ. CDR3 length equals 16 residues. The CDR3 loop is CASSLVGTRKTHEQYF. The CDR3 DNA sequence: TGCGCCAGCAGCTTGGTGGGCACCCGGAAGACCCACGAGCAGTACTTC.

This clone was found a few times. The chain employs TRBV9 and TRBJ2-7, with D possibly being TRBD1 (6 bases). This CDR3 region has 15 residues. The ends were cut back, 4 bases at V and 1 base at J, with 15 bases in the middle. In germline, CDR1 is SGDLS, CDR2 YYNGEE. DNA of the CDR3: TGTGCCAGCAGCATAGGGACACAGGCGTCCTACGAGCAGTACTTC. Amino acid sequence: CASSIGTQASYEQYF.

Here the CDR3 DNA reads TGCGCCAGTACGTCCCCGGGACAAGGGACAGAGACCCAGTACTTC. Amino acid sequence: CASTSPGQGTETQYF. The V gene is TRBV5-1, the J gene TRBJ2-5, with D possibly being TRBD1 (6 bases). Germline values: CDR1 SGHRS, CDR2 YFSETQ. V gave up 8 bases and J gave up 4 bases, with 21 bases separating them. The CDR3 loop spans 15 amino acids.

This rearrangement joins TRBV7-2 to TRBJ2-6, with unresolved D. Germline-derived CDR1 and CDR2 are SGHTA and FQGNSA. The V gene lost 2 bases and the J gene lost 0 bases, with 8 bases spanning the gap. CDR3 length equals 16 residues. CDR3 sequence reads: CASSLLSASGANVLTF. CDR3 DNA sequence: TGTGCCAGCAGCTTACTTAGTGCCTCTGGGGCCAACGTCCTGACTTTC. Combining the CDR3 with reference TRBV7-2 and TRBJ2-6 gives the whole variable domain GAGVSQSPSNKVTEKGKDVELRCDPISGHTALYWYRQSLGQGLEFLIYFQGNSAPDKSGLPSDRFSAERTGGSVSTLTIQRTQQEDSAVYLCASSLLSASGANVLTFGAGSRLTVL.

V gene TRBV7-3 combines with J gene TRBJ2-1; TRBD2 matches at 9 bases. CDR3 length: 16 residues. Germline V gene lookup returns CDR1 SGHTA and CDR2 FQGTGA. J was trimmed by 2 bases and V by 5 bases; bases with no gene match: 7. The CDR3 loop is CASSTGPSGAYNEQFF. The CDR3 DNA reads as TGTGCCAGCAGCACTGGGCCTAGCGGGGCCTACAATGAGCAGTTCTTC.

The rearrangement links TRBV2 to TRBJ2-1; a possible D gene is TRBD2 (6 bases). V was clipped by 8 bases and J by 7 bases, with 18 bases between them. The CDR3 extends over 14 amino acids. CDR1 and CDR2 (germline): SNHLY, FYNNEI. The CDR3 coding sequence is TGTGCCAGCTCCTTTCTTCGGGAGATGAATGAGCAGTTCTTC. As protein: CASSFLREMNEQFF.

The V and J genes are TRBV6-5 and TRBJ2-3, with D possibly matching TRBD2 (6 bases). Germline V gives CDR1 MNHEY, CDR2 SVGAGI. The CDR3 totals 11 residues. Trimming stripped 5 bases from V and 6 bases from J, with 6 bases between. DNA of the CDR3: TGTGCCAGCAGTGGGGGGGATACGCAGTATTTT. Translation gives CASSGGDTQYF.

This chain connects TRBV28 to TRBJ1-5, with D maybe TRBD1 (5 bases). CDR1 is MDHEN and CDR2 is SYDVKM in the germline V gene. With 9 bases removed from V and 2 bases from J, the gap between germline ends came to 14 bases. The CDR3 is 14 residues long. CDR3 in DNA: TGTGCCAGTAGTAAGGGGAATCGCAATCAGCCCCAGCATTTT. This translates into CASSKGNRNQPQHF.